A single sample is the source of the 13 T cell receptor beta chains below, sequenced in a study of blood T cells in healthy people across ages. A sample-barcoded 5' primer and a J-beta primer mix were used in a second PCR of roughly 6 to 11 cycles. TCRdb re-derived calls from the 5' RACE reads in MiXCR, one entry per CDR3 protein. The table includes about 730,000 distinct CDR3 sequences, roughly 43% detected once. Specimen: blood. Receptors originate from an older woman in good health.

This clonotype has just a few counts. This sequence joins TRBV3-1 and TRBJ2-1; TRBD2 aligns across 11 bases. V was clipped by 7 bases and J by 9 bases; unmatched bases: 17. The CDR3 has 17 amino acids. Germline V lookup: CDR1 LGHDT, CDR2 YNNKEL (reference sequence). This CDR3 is CASTPFEGLAGGFEQFF. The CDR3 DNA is TGTGCCAGCACCCCATTCGAGGGGCTAGCGGGAGGTTTTGAGCAGTTCTTC.

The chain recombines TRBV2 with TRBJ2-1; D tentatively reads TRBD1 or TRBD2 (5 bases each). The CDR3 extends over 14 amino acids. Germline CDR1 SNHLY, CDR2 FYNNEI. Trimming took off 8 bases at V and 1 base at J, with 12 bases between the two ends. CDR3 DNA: TGTGCCAGCTTCCGGGACCAGTCCTACAATGAGCAGTTCTTC. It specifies CASFRDQSYNEQFF. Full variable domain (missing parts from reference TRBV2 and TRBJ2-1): EPEVTQTPSHQVTQMGQEVILRCVPISNHLYFYWYRQILGQKVEFLVSFYNNEISEKSEIFDDQFSVERPDGSNFTLKIRSTKLEDSAMYFCASFRDQSYNEQFFGPGTRLTVL.

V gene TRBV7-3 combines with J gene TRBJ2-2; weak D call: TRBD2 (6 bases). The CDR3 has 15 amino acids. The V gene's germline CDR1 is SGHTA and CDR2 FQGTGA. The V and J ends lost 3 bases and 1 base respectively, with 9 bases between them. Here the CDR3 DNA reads TGTGCCAGCAGCTTGATGGGGGGGAACACCGGGGAGCTGTTTTTT. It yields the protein CASSLMGGNTGELFF.

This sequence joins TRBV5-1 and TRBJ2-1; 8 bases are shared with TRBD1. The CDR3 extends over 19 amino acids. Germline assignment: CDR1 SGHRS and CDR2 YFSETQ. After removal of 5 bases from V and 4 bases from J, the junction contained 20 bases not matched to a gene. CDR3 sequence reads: CASRPGVQGTGTGYNEQFF. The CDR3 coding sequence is TGCGCCAGCAGACCTGGAGTTCAAGGTACCGGGACAGGTTACAATGAGCAGTTCTTC.

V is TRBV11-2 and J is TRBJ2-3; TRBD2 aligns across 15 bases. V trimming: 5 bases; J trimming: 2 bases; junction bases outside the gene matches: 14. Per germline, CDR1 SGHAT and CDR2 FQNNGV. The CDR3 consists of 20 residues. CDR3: CASSAYGTSGGQTDTDTQYF. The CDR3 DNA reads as TGTGCCAGCAGCGCGTACGGGACTAGCGGGGGGCAAACAGACACAGATACGCAGTATTTT.

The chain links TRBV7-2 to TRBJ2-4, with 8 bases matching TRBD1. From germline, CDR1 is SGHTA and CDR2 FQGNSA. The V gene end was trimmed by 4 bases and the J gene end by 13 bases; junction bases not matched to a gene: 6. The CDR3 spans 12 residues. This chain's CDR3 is CASSSTGVEQYF. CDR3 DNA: TGTGCCAGCAGCTCGACAGGGGTTGAGCAGTACTTC.

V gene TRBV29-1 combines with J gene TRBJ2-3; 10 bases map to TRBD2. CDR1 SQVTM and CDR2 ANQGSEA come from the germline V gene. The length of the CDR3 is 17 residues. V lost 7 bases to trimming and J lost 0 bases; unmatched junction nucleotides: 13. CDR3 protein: CSARSRQRGGSTDTQYF. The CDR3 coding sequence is TGCAGCGCACGTTCGAGACAGCGGGGGGGTAGCACAGATACGCAGTATTTT.

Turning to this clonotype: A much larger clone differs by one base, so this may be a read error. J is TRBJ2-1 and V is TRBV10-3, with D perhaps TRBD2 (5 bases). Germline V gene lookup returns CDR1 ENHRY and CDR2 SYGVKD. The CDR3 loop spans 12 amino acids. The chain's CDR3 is CATSAGQNEQFF. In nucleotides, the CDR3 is TGTGCCACCAGTGCGGGTCAGAATGAGCAGTTCTTC.

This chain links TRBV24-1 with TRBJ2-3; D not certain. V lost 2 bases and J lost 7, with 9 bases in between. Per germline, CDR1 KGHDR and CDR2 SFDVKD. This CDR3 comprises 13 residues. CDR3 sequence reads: CATSDWGINTQYF. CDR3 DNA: TGTGCCACCAGTGATTGGGGTATCAATACGCAGTATTTT.

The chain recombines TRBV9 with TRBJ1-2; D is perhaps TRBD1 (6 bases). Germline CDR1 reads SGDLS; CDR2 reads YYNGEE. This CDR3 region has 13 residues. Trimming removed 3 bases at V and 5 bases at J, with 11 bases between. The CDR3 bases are TGTGCCAGCAGCGCCGGGACACCTTATGGCTACACCTTC. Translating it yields CASSAGTPYGYTF.

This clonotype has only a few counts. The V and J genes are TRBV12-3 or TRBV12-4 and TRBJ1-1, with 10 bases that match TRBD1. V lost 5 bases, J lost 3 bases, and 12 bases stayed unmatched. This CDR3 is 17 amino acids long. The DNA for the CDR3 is TGTGCCAGCAGTCCCGGGACAGGGGTGGGATCGTACACTGAAGCTTTCTTT. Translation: CASSPGTGVGSYTEAFF.

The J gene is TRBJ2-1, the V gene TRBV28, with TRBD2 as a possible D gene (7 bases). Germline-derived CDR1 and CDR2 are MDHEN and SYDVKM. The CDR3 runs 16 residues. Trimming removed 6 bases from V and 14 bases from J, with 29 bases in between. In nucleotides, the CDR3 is TGTGCCAGCAGCTCAGGGGAGGGTTGGTTCCAATCGGATGAGTTCTTC. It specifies CASSSGEGWFQSDEFF. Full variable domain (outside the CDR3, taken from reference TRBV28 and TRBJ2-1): DVKVTQSSRYLVKRTGEKVFLECVQDMDHENMFWYRQDPGLGLRLIYFSYDVKMKEKGDIPEGYSVSREKKERFSLILESASTNQTSMYLCASSSGEGWFQSDEFFGPGTRLTVL.

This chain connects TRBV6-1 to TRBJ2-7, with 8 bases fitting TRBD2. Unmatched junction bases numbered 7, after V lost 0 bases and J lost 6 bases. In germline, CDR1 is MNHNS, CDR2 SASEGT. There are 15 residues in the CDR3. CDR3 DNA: TGTGCCAGCAGTGAAGCGACCAGCGGGAGACCCGAGCAGTACTTC. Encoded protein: CASSEATSGRPEQYF.